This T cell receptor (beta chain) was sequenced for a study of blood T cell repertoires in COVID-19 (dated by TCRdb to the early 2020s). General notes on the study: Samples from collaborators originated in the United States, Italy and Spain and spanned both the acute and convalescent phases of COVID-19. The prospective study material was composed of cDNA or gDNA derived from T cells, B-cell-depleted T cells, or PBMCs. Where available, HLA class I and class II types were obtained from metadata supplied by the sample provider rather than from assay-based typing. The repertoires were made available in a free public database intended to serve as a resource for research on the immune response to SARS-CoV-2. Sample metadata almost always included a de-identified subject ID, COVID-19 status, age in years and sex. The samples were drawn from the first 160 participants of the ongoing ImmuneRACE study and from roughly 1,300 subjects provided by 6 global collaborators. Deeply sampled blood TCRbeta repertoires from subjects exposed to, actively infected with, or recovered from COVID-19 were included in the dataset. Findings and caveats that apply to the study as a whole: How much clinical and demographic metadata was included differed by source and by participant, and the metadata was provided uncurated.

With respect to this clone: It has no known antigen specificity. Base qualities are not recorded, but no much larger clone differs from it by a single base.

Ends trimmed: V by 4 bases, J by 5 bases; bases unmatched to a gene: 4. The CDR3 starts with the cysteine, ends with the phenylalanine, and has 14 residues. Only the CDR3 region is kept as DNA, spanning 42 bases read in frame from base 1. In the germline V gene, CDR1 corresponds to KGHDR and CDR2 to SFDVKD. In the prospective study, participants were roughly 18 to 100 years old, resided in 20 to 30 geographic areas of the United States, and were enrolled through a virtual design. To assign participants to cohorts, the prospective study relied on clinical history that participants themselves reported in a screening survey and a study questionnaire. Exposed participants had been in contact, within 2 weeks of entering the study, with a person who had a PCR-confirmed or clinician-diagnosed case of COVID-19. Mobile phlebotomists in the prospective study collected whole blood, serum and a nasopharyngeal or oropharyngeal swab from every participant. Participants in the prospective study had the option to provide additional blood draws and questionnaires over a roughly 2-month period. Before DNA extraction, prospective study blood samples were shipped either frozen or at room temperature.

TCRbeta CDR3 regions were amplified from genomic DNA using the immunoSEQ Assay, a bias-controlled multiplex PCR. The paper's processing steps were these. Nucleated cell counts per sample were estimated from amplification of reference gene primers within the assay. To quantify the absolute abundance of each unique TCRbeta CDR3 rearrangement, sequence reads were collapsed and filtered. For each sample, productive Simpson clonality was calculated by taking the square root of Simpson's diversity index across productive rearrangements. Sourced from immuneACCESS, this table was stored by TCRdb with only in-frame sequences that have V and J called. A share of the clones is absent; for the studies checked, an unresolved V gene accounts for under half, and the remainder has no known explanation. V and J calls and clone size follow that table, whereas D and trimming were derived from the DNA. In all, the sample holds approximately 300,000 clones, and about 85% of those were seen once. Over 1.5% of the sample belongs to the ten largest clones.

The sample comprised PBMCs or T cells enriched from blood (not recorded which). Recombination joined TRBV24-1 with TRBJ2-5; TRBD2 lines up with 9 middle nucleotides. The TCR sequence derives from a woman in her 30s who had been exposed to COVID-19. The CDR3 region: CATSEDGLAETQYF. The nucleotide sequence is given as TGTGCCACCAGTGAAGACGGACTAGCGGAGACCCAGTACTTC.